Sequencing of this TCR beta chain was carried out in a study of T cell clonality in common variable immunodeficiency. Whole-study results and caveats: Common variable immunodeficiency TCR beta sequences reportedly had fewer deletions and N-nucleotide insertions. Fewer TCRbeta clones were shared among CVID subjects than controls.

All CVID subjects were on immunoglobulin replacement for at least one year. Blood samples were heparinized, 5 to 8 ml per donor. This clone was seen more than once but under ten times. Its cognate antigen is unknown. The CDR3 end is not reached by the read, which stops 3 residues before it; the germline J gene fills it in. J lost 2 bases, V lost 5 bases, and 1 base had no gene match. The CDR3 consists of 14 residues. Germline CDR1 and CDR2: SGHTA and FQGNSA. The table came from immunoSEQ multiplex PCR; TCRdb's copy has only in-frame clones and leaves some out. The data list 10,000 to 13,000 clones, none observed once; 5.5% to 7% falls to the top ten.

The V and J genes are TRBV7-2 and TRBJ2-7; TRBD2 matches at 12 bases. Specimen: peripheral blood mononuclear cells. This TCR was recovered from a human donor with common variable immunodeficiency. The CDR3: CASSRLAGAYEQYF. The DNA read from the CDR3 is TGTGCCAGCAGCCGACTAGCGGGAGCCTACGAG.